This T cell receptor (beta chain) was obtained from a study of regulatory T cells in long-lasting Graves disease. Study-level points and caveats: Lower TCR diversity characterized persistent Graves' patients relative to newly diagnosed patients.

The time point denotes: persistent/refractory GD, antithyroid drugs over 5 years with positive TRAb. RNA from PBMCs was the source of the TCR library. Through Arm-PCR of CDR3 regions and iRepertoire HTBI primers, TCR beta libraries were built. In the original analysis: Gene usage covered some 66 TRBV and 14 to 15 TRBJ segments. In TCRdb, the multiplex PCR reads were re-called with MiXCR into one record per CDR3 protein. TCRdb, not the original authors, processed these V and J calls. The data hold about 310,000 distinct CDR3 sequences, with 22% observed a single time. For this clonotype: The antigen is not known.

The sample was peripheral blood mononuclear cells (PBMCs), taken when the disease was refractory, from a patient treated with antithyroid drugs. The clonotype originates from a female donor with Graves disease.

The chain's CDR3 is CASSGSTSGQETQYF. Written as DNA, the CDR3 is TGTGCCAGCAGCGGGTCTACTAGCGGCCAAGAGACCCAGTACTTC. The rearrangement links TRBV5-4 to TRBJ2-5; 8 nucleotides match TRBD2. V lost 4 bases and J lost 1; bases outside the gene matches: 6. CDR1 is SGHNT and CDR2 is YYREEE in the germline V gene (reference sequence). The CDR3 extends over 15 amino acids.